This T cell receptor (beta chain) stems from a study of blood T cell repertoires in COVID-19. Study at large: The United States, Italy and Spain provided the acute and convalescent COVID-19 samples. PBMCs, B-cell-depleted T cells, or T cells were the source of the cDNA or gDNA that made up the material.

Method: immunoSEQ multiplex PCR; TCRdb's copy keeps in-frame clones and lacks some. The table includes around 250,000 clones, 91% detected once. This clone has only a few counts. Germline lookup yields CDR1 MGHRA and CDR2 YSYEKL. This CDR3 comprises 12 residues. Deletions cut 5 bases from V and 9 bases from J, with 14 bases between. Assignments of participants to cohorts depended upon their own reported clinical history. Sequencing used PBMCs or T cells enriched from blood (not recorded which). This sequence originates from a human donor in a cohort exposed to, infected with or recovered from COVID-19 (not recorded which). The donor label of this sample is uncertain. The chain employs TRBV4-1 and TRBJ2-7; perhaps TRBD1 as D (6 bases). CDR3 protein: CASSAAQGRQYF. The CDR3 DNA is TGCGCCAGCAGCGCCGCACAGGGAAGGCAGTACTTC.